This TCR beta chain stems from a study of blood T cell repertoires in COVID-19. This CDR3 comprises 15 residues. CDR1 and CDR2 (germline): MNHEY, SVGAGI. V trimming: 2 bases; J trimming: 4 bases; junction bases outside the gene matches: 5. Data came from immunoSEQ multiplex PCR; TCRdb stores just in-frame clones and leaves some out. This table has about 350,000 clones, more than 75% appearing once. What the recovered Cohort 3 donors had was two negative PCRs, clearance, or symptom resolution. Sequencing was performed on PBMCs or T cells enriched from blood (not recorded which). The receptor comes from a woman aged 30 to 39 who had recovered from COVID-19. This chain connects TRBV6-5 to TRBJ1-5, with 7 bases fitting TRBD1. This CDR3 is CASSYETGNNQPQHF. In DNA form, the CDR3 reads TGTGCCAGCAGTTACGAGACAGGGAATAATCAGCCCCAGCATTTT.